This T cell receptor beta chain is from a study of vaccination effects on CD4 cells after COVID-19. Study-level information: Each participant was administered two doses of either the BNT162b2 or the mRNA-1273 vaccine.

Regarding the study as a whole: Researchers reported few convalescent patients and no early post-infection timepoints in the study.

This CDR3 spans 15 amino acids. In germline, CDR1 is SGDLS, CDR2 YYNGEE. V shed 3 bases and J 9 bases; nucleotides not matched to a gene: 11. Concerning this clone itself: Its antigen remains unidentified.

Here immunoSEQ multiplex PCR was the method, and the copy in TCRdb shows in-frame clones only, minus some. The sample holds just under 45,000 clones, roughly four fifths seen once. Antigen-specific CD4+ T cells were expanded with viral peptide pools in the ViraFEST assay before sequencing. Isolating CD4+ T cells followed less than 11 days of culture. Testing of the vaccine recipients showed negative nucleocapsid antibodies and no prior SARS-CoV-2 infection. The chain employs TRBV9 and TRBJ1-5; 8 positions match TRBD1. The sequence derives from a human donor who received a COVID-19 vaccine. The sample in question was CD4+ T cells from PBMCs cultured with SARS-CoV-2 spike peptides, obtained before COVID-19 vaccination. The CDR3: CASSATGGQAAPQHF. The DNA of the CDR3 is TGTGCCAGCAGCGCCACCGGGGGACAGGCTGCGCCCCAGCATTTT. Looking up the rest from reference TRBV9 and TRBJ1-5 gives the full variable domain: DSGVTQTPKHLITATGQRVTLRCSPRSGDLSVYWYQQSLDQGLQFLIQYYNGEERAKGNILERFSAQQFPDLHSELNLSSLELGDSALYFCASSATGGQAAPQHFGDGTRLSIL.